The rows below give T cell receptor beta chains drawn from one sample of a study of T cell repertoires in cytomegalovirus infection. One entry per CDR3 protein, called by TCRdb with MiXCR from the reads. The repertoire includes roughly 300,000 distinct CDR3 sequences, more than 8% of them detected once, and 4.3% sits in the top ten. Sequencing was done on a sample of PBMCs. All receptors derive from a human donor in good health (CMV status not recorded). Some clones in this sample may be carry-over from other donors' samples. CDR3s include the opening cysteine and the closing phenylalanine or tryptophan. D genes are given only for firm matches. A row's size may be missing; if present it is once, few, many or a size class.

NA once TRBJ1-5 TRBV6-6 CASAMGARQPQHF TGTGCCAGCGCCATGGGGGCACGGCAGCCCCAGCATTTT
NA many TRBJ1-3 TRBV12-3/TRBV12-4 CASSLAQEFNTIYF TGTGCCAGCAGTTTAGCGCAGGAATTCAACACCATATATTTT
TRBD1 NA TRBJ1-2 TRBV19 CASGLQGNPYGYTF TGTGCCAGTGGTCTACAGGGGAACCCCTATGGCTACACCTTC
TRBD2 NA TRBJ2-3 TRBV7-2 CASSLAGGGGSTDTQYF TGTGCCAGCAGCTTAGCGGGCGGCGGGGGGAGCACAGATACGCAGTATTTT
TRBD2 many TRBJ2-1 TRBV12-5 CASGPGLADEQFF TGTGCTAGTGGCCCGGGACTAGCCGATGAGCAGTTCTTC
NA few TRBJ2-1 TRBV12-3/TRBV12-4 CASSPQNNEQFF TGTGCCAGCAGTCCACAGAACAATGAGCAGTTCTTC
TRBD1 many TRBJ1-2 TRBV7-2 CASSHTTGGSGYTF TGTGCCAGCAGCCATACGACAGGGGGCTCTGGCTACACCTTC
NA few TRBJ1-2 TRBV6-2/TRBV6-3 CASTDRSPQGYTF TGTGCCAGCACTGATCGGAGCCCTCAGGGCTACACCTTC
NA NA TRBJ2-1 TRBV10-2 CASSEPHLEQFF TGCGCCAGCAGTGAGCCCCATTTAGAGCAGTTCTTC
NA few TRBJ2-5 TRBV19 CASSIVAGRETQYF TGTGCCAGTAGTATAGTGGCGGGGCGGGAGACCCAGTACTTC
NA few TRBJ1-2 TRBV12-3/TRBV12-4 CASSPDRNYGYTF TGTGCCAGCAGTCCAGACAGAAACTATGGCTACACCTTC
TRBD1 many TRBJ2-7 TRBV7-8 CASSVLGTVGEQYF TGTGCCAGCAGCGTTCTCGGGACAGTCGGCGAGCAGTACTTC
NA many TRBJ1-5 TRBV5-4 CASSRDSNQPQHF TGTGCCAGCAGCCGGGACAGCAATCAGCCCCAGCATTTT
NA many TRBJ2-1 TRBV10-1 CASSDSKVEEQFF TGCGCCAGCAGTGATAGTAAGGTCGAAGAGCAGTTCTTC
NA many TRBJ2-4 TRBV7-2 CASSLVVSKNIQYF TGTGCCAGCAGCTTAGTTGTCTCCAAAAACATTCAGTACTTC
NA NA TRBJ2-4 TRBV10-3 CAIAEGGGLAKNIQYF TGTGCCATCGCCGAAGGGGGGGGCCTAGCCAAAAACATTCAGTACTTC
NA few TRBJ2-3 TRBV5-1 CASSPQAGSTDTQYF TGCGCCAGCAGCCCCCAAGCAGGGAGTACAGATACGCAGTATTTT
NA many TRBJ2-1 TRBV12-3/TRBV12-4 CASTIGTYNEQFF TGTGCCAGCACCATTGGAACCTACAATGAGCAGTTCTTC
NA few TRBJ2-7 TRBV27 CASSLEPSTESYEQYF TGTGCCAGCAGTTTAGAACCGTCGACGGAAAGCTACGAGCAGTACTTC
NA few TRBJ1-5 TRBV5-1 CASSSEGNQPQHF TGCGCCAGCAGCTCAGAGGGCAATCAGCCCCAGCATTTT
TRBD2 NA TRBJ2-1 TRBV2 CASSLRTSGGAGNEQFF TGTGCCAGCAGTCTACGGACTAGCGGGGGGGCCGGGAATGAGCAGTTCTTC
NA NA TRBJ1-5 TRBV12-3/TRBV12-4 CASSLGQYQPQHF TGTGCCAGCAGTTTAGGCCAGTATCAGCCCCAGCATTTT
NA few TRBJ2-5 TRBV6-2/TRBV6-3 CASSYPGSFETQYF TGTGCCAGCAGTTACCCGGGGAGCTTCGAGACCCAGTACTTC